This T cell receptor beta chain came from a study of regulatory and conventional T cells in RAG deficiency. Study-wide findings and caveats: Omenn patients showed >80% Treg-Tconv overlap and shorter CDR3 lengths. Treg unique TCR beta sequences were about 110-fold fewer in Omenn syndrome and CID/AS patients than controls. Control T-cell subsets had markedly higher Shannon entropy and lower Simpson indices than RAG-deficient patients.

The trim removed 5 bases at V and 9 bases at J, leaving 5 bases unmatched. The germline CDR1 and CDR2 sequences are PRHDT and FYEKMQ (reference sequence). The CDR3 is 12 amino acids. TCRdb's copy holds only in-frame clones and misses some; the assay was immunoSEQ multiplex PCR. The sample contains fewer than 35,000 clones, approximately 91% of which appear only once. As regards this clone: Its target is not known.

The sample was also reused in another study, on regulatory T cells. That paper adds: Primers: 52 TRBV forward and 13 TRBJ reverse. In patients, unique TRB V-J pairs were restricted and V/J usage skewed, especially in Tregs.

The TCR comes from a human donor in good health. The sequencing sample was made of CD8+ T cells sorted from blood. This chain links TRBV13 with TRBJ1-1, with 8 positions matching TRBD1. CDR3 residues: CASSLRTGQAFF. CDR3 DNA sequence: TGTGCCAGCAGCCTACGGACAGGGCAAGCTTTCTTT.